Below, 12 T cell receptor beta chains from the same sample are listed, as sequenced in a study of neurological immune-mediated disorders. TCRdb reanalysed the 5' RACE reads using MiXCR and keeps one entry per CDR3 protein. The table has tens of thousands of distinct CDR3 sequences, about an eighth seen once. The specimen was PBMCs. The receptors shown here come from a man aged 55-75 years in good health.

This clonotype occurred many times. V gene TRBV7-2 combines with J gene TRBJ2-3, with 11 bases lining up with TRBD2. The germline gives CDR1 SGHTA, CDR2 FQGNSA. J was trimmed by 2 bases and V by 5 bases; bases with no gene match: 9. This CDR3 region has 17 residues. Written as DNA, the CDR3 is TGTGCCAGCAGCCCCCCGGGACTAGCGGTTTTCACAGATACGCAGTATTTT. Translation gives CASSPPGLAVFTDTQYF.

This clonotype was recorded at least ten times. V is TRBV7-9 and J is TRBJ2-1; tentative D call: TRBD2 (5 bases). The V gene's germline CDR1 is SEHNR and CDR2 FQNEAQ (reference sequence). Trimming stripped 5 bases from V and 14 bases from J, with 19 bases between. There are 13 residues in the CDR3. The CDR3 coding sequence is TGTGCCAGCAGCCCCCCTTTAATGAGGGCGGAGTTCTTC. Residues: CASSPPLMRAEFF.

This clonotype was detected only a few times. The V call is TRBV18, the J call TRBJ2-3; 9 nucleotides match TRBD1. Trimming took 2 bases from V and 2 from J; bases not matched to a gene: 8. The germline V gene has CDR1 KGHSH and CDR2 LQKENI. CDR3 length: 17 residues. The CDR3 coding sequence is TGTGCCAGCTCACCATTGGGGAAACAGGGGGCCACAGATACGCAGTATTTT. Protein product: CASSPLGKQGATDTQYF.

This clonotype was recorded many times. The chain employs TRBV14 and TRBJ2-3; unclear D gene. This CDR3 spans 16 amino acids. V lost 0 bases and J 0 bases, leaving 10 bases between the germline ends. Germline lookup yields CDR1 SGHDN and CDR2 FVKESK. In nucleotides, the CDR3 is TGTGCCAGCAGCCAAGATATTCACTATAGCACAGATACGCAGTATTTT. It yields the protein CASSQDIHYSTDTQYF.

This clonotype was seen ten or more times. The V gene is TRBV11-2, the J gene TRBJ1-1; tentatively, D is TRBD1 (6 bases). The V end was cut by 5 bases, the J end by 0 bases, with 13 bases between. The CDR3 has 15 residues. Germline CDR1 reads SGHAT; CDR2 reads FQNNGV. The CDR3 protein is CASSRRTVMNTEAFF. DNA for the CDR3: TGTGCCAGCAGCCGCCGGACAGTCATGAACACTGAAGCTTTCTTT.

In its sample, this clonotype was seen many times. The chain has TRBV3-1 and TRBJ2-7, with TRBD1 matching over 8 bases. Per germline, CDR1 LGHDT and CDR2 YNNKEL (reference sequence). The CDR3 spans 13 residues. J was trimmed by 5 bases and V by 4 bases; bases with no gene match: 4. The CDR3 loop is CASSLQGADEQYF. The CDR3 DNA sequence: TGTGCCAGCAGCCTGCAGGGGGCGGACGAGCAGTACTTC.

This clonotype was detected many times. This sequence joins TRBV12-3 or TRBV12-4 and TRBJ2-1; no firm D call. With 6 bases removed from V and 10 bases from J, the gap between germline ends came to 10 bases. The CDR3 runs to 11 residues. In nucleotides, the CDR3 is TGTGCCAGCAGGAAAAACTGGGAGCAGTTCTTC. It yields the protein CASRKNWEQFF.

This clonotype was found many times. The chain uses TRBV7-8 and TRBJ1-5; no clear D. Deletions cut 2 bases from V and 3 bases from J, with 14 bases between. This CDR3 is built from 16 residues. Germline V lookup: CDR1 SGHVS, CDR2 FQNEAQ. CDR3 DNA sequence: TGTGCCAGCAGCTTATGGGAGGGCTCCCTCAATCAGCCCCAGCATTTT. This gives the protein CASSLWEGSLNQPQHF. Variable domain in full (rest from reference TRBV7-8 and TRBJ1-5): GAGVSQSPRYKVAKRGQDVALRCDPISGHVSLFWYQQALGQGPEFLTYFQNEAQLDKSGLPSDRFFAERPEGSVSTLKIQRTQQEDSAVYLCASSLWEGSLNQPQHFGDGTRLSIL.

This clonotype occurred many times. The rearrangement uses TRBV6-6 and TRBJ1-2, with 9 bases identical to TRBD1. Trimming at V came to 8 bases and at J to 7 bases, leaving 8 bases not matched to a gene. Germline V lookup: CDR1 MNHNY, CDR2 SVGAGI (reference sequence). This CDR3 contains 13 residues. This chain's CDR3 is CASSDRGEGGYTF. The CDR3, as DNA: TGTGCCAGCTCTGACAGGGGGGAAGGTGGCTACACCTTC.

This clonotype was observed at least ten times. This chain connects TRBV7-2 to TRBJ1-1; D gene uncertain. Trimming pared 2 bases from V and 1 base from J, leaving 14 bases between. Per the germline V gene, CDR1 is SGHTA and CDR2 is FQGNSA. The length of the CDR3 is 16 residues. CDR3 protein: CASSLRARSGNTEAFF. The CDR3, as DNA: TGTGCCAGCAGCTTAAGGGCCCGGTCAGGGAACACTGAAGCTTTCTTT. Using reference TRBV7-2 and TRBJ1-1 for the parts outside the CDR3, the full variable domain is GAGVSQSPSNKVTEKGKDVELRCDPISGHTALYWYRQSLGQGLEFLIYFQGNSAPDKSGLPSDRFSAERTGGSVSTLTIQRTQQEDSAVYLCASSLRARSGNTEAFFGQGTRLTVV.

The sample holds many counts of this clonotype. The chain joins TRBV7-9 to TRBJ2-7; 9 nucleotides align to TRBD1. The trim removed 5 bases at V and 0 bases at J, leaving 5 bases unmatched. The CDR3 extends over 15 amino acids. Germline loops: CDR1 SEHNR, CDR2 FQNEAQ (reference sequence). The CDR3 DNA sequence: TGTGCCAGCAGCGCGGACAGGGGATACTCCTACGAGCAGTACTTC. Translated: CASSADRGYSYEQYF. Full variable domain (rest looked up from reference TRBV7-9 and TRBJ2-7): DTGVSQNPRHKITKRGQNVTFRCDPISEHNRLYWYRQTLGQGPEFLTYFQNEAQLEKSRLLSDRFSAERPKGSFSTLEIQRTEQGDSAMYLCASSADRGYSYEQYFGPGTRLTVT.

This clonotype showed up many times. V usage is TRBV5-5 and J usage is TRBJ1-1, with D possibly TRBD1 on 5 matching bases. CDR3 length: 14 amino acids. Trimming removed 0 bases from V and 8 bases from J, with 14 bases in between. The germline V gene has CDR1 SGHKS and CDR2 YYEKEE (reference sequence). This CDR3 reads CASSLEVGRPEAFF. DNA of the CDR3: TGTGCCAGCAGCTTGGAAGTGGGACGACCCGAAGCTTTCTTT.